These T cell receptor beta chains were read from a single sample in a study of blood T cell repertoires in COVID-19. The method was immunoSEQ multiplex PCR; TCRdb's version includes in-frame clones alone and lacks a portion of them. The sample shows around 370,000 clones, around 87% of them seen only once. The sequencing input was peripheral blood. These receptors were taken from a woman in her forties or fifties with COVID-19, enrolled during active disease. Both conserved end residues are part of each CDR3. The D gene is left open where the match is weak. Clone size is not always given. Where it is, it says once, few, many or a class for expanded clones.

j_call | v_call | d_call | clone_size | cdr3_nt | cdr3_aa
TRBJ2-1 | TRBV6-6 | - | once | TGTGCCAGCAGTTGGGCGAGAGACATCTTCAATGAGCAGTTCTTC | CASSWARDIFNEQFF
TRBJ2-1 | TRBV6-5 | TRBD2 | - | TGTGCCAGCAGTTTCCCGGGACTAGCGGGGAATGAGCAGTTCTTC | CASSFPGLAGNEQFF
TRBJ1-2 | TRBV27 | - | - | TGTGCCAGCAGTGAGGGTTATGGCTACACCTTC | CASSEGYGYTF
TRBJ2-3 | TRBV27 | TRBD1 | once | TGTGCCAGCAGTTGGGACAGGAATCCCATGACAGATACGCAGTATTTT | CASSWDRNPMTDTQYF
TRBJ2-7 | TRBV5-1 | TRBD2 | - | TGCGCCAGCAGCTTGGTTTCTAGCGGGTTTTCCCCCACCTACGAGCAGTACTTC | CASSLVSSGFSPTYEQYF
TRBJ1-1 | TRBV4-2 | - | - | TGTGCCAGCAGCCAAGACCTATGGACAGCTTTTCGCAGAGACACTGAAGCTTTCTTT | CASSQDLWTAFRRDTEAFF
TRBJ1-2 | TRBV18 | - | few | TGTGCCAGCTCTCCCACAGGGACCGACGGCTACACCTTC | CASSPTGTDGYTF
TRBJ2-7 | TRBV19 | TRBD1 | - | TGTGCCAGTAGTACTTTCCTCCAGGGGGCACAGCAGTACTTC | CASSTFLQGAQQYF
TRBJ1-1 | TRBV5-8 | - | - | TGTGCCAGCAGCCCATACAGCGGGGTTAACACTGAAGCTTTCTTT | CASSPYSGVNTEAFF
TRBJ1-6 | TRBV5-4 | - | - | TGTGCCAGCAGCTTGATTTCTGATAATTCACCCCTCCACTTT | CASSLISDNSPLHF
TRBJ2-2 | TRBV7-8 | TRBD2 | - | TGTGCCAGCAGCTTTGGCGGGAGGGAATTGGCCGGGGAGCTGTTTTTT | CASSFGGRELAGELFF
TRBJ2-5 | TRBV6-6 | - | - | TGTGCCAGCAGATGGGGGCCTACACGCCAAGAGACCCAGTACTTC | CASRWGPTRQETQYF
TRBJ2-1 | TRBV30 | TRBD1 | - | TGTGCCTGGAAGCAGGGGGCCACCTACAATGAGCAGTTCTTC | CAWKQGATYNEQFF
TRBJ1-1 | TRBV5-1 | - | - | TGCGCCAGCAGCGAACGGGGGGCGAGGACTGAAGCTTTCTTT | CASSERGARTEAFF
TRBJ2-1 | TRBV19 | TRBD2 | - | TGTGCCAGTAGTTTACTAGCGGGAGGGTCGTATGAGCAGTTCTTC | CASSLLAGGSYEQFF
TRBJ2-1 | TRBV7-2 | - | once | TGTGCCAGCAGCTTAGCGGCTAGTCCGCAGTTCTTC | CASSLAASPQFF
TRBJ1-6 | TRBV30 | - | - | TGTGCCTGGAGTGTATTCCCCACGACAGGTTATAATTCACCCCTCCACTTT | CAWSVFPTTGYNSPLHF
TRBJ2-3 | TRBV19 | TRBD1 | - | TGTGCCAGTAGTATCGGACAGGGGGGCTGGGATACGCAGTATTTT | CASSIGQGGWDTQYF
TRBJ2-5 | TRBV6-2/TRBV6-3 | TRBD2 | - | TGTGCCAGCAGTTACGCGGGAGGTCGCGGGGAGACCCAGTACTTC | CASSYAGGRGETQYF
TRBJ1-2 | TRBV2 | - | - | TGTGCCAGCACAAACCGGGGAGCTAACTATGGCTACACCTTC | CASTNRGANYGYTF
TRBJ1-4 | TRBV19 | - | - | TGTGCCAGTAGAGGAAGAGGGAGGCGGAGTGAAAAACTGTTTTTT | CASRGRGRRSEKLFF
TRBJ2-2 | TRBV14 | TRBD2 | - | TGTGCCAGCAGGACTAGCGGGACCGGGGAGCTGTTTTTT | CASRTSGTGELFF
TRBJ2-6 | TRBV7-3 | TRBD2 | - | TGTGCCAGCAGCCTAGGACTAGCGGGTTTCCCTTCTGGGGCCAACGTCCTGACTTTC | CASSLGLAGFPSGANVLTF
TRBJ2-3 | TRBV25-1 | TRBD2 | - | TGTGCCAGCTCTCTAGCGGCTAGCACAGATACGCAGTATTTT | CASSLAASTDTQYF